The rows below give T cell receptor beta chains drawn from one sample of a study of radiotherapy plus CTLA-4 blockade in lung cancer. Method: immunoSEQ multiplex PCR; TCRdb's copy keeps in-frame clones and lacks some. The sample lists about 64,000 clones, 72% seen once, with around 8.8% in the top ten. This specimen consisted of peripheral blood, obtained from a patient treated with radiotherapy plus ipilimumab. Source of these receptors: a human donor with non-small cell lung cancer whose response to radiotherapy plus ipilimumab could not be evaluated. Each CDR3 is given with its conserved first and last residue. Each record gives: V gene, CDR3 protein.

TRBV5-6,CASSRDINYGYTF
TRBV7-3,CASSHGGRGYEQYF
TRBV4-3,CASSQETGGSYEQYF
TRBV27,CASHRPGQAYEQYF
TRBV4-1,CASTKGSSGGAGELFF
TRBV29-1,CSVKRQGSGANVLTF
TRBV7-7,CASSLRRTDTQYF
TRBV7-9,CASSSGLENPYGYTF
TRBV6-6,CASEKSYSYSNQPQHF
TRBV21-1,CASSTGQAASTEAFF
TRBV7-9,CAVARDKVLRTSGLPTQYF
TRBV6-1,CASSAPGGPTEAFF
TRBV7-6,CASSVTSGGSTDTQYF
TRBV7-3,CASSLTSGGALSYNEQFF
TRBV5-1,CASSPTTGDPDSPLHF
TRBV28,CASSSYPGQGGTEAFF
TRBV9,CASSVTTGNYGYTF
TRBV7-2,CASSLDTGTQYF
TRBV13,CASSFYEGYSYEQYF
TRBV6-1,CASSPGRHNNSPLHF
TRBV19,CASGNRDRGPQPQHF
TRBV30,CAWSGNSGQGRNSPLHF